This TCR beta chain was obtained from a study of blood T cell repertoires in COVID-19. Across the study: Samples representing acute and convalescent COVID-19 were sourced from the United States, Italy and Spain.

This clone showed up just once. Seattle participants joined during active infection and were tracked over time. TCRdb keeps only in-frame clones here, not all; method: immunoSEQ multiplex PCR. The sample contains under 550,000 clones, over 85% of which appear only once. Sequencing used peripheral blood. This TCR was recovered from a man between 18 and 29 years old with COVID-19, enrolled during active disease.

The CDR3 spells CASSSRRQQETQYF. In DNA form, the CDR3 reads TGTGCCAGCAGCTCCCGGCGGCAGCAAGAGACCCAGTACTTC. The chain has TRBV11-2 and TRBJ2-5; unclear D gene. Trimming stripped 4 bases from V and 2 bases from J, with 11 bases between. Per germline, CDR1 SGHAT and CDR2 FQNNGV. The CDR3 extends over 14 amino acids.